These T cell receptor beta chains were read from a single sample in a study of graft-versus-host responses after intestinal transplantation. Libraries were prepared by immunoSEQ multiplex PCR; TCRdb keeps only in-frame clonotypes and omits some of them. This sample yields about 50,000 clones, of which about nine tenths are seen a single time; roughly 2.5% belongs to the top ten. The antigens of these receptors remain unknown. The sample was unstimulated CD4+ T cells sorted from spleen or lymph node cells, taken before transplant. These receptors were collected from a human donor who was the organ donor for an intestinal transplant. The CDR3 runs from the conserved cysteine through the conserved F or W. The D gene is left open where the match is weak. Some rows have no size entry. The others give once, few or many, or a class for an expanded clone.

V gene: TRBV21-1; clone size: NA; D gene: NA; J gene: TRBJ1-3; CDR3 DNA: TGTGCCAGCAGCAAAGTCGGTTCGAGGGCCCCCTCTGGAAACACCATATATTTT; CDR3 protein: CASSKVGSRAPSGNTIYF
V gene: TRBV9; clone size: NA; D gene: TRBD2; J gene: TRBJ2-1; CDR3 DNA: TGTGCCAGCAGCCCCAAGAAACCGGGACTAGCGGGAGAGAATGAGCAGTTCTTC; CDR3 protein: CASSPKKPGLAGENEQFF
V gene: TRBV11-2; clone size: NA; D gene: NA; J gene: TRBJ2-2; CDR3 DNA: TGTGCCAGCAGCCGTCTGGTGGAGATCGGGGAGCTGTTTTTT; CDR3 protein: CASSRLVEIGELFF
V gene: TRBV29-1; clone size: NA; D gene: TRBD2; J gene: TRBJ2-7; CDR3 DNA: TGCAGCGTCGGACTAGCGGGAGATACCTACGAGCAGTACTTC; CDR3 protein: CSVGLAGDTYEQYF
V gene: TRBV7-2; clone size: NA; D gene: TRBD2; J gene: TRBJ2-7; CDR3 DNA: TGTGCCAGCAGCTTAGCGCTAGCGGTTAGTTACGAGCAGTACTTC; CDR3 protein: CASSLALAVSYEQYF
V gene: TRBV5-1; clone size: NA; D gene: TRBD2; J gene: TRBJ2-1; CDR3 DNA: TGCGCCAGCAGCTCGGGACTAGCGGACAATGAGCAGTTCTTC; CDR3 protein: CASSSGLADNEQFF
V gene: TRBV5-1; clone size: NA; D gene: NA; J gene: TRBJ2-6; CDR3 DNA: TGCGCCACCTCCACAGGATCCTCTGGGGCCAACGTCCTGACTTTC; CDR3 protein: CATSTGSSGANVLTF
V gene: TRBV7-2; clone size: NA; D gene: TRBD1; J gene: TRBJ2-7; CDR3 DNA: TGTGCCGCAGGGGGGACAGGGTCCTACGAGCAGTACTTC; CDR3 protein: CAAGGTGSYEQYF
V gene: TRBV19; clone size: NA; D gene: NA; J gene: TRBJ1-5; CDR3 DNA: TGTGCCAGTAGCGAGGACCGGGCTCAGCCCCAGCATTTT; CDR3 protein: CASSEDRAQPQHF
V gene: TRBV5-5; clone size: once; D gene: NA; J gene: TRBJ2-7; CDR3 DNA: TGTGCCAGCATCCCGCAGGGGACGAGCTCCTACGAGCAGTACTTC; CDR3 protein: CASIPQGTSSYEQYF
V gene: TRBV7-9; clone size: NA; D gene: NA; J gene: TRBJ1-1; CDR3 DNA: TGTGCCAGCAGCTTAGGGGGACAGAACACTGAAGCTTTCTTT; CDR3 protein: CASSLGGQNTEAFF
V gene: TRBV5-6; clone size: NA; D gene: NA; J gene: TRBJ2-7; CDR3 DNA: TGTGCCAGCAGCGCCCCGAGGACAACCTACGAGCAGTACTTC; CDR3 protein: CASSAPRTTYEQYF
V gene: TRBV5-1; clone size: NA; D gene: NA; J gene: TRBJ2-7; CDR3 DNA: TGCGCCAGCAGCTTCCCAGGGAGCACCTACGAGCAGTACTTC; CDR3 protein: CASSFPGSTYEQYF
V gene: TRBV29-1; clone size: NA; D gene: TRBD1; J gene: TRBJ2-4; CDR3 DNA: TGCAGCGTGGGGACAGGGGAAAAGGGAAGCATTCAGTACTTC; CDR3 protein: CSVGTGEKGSIQYF
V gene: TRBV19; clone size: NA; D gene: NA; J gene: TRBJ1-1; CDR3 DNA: TGTGCCAGTAGCCTTGTGGAACTTTCGAACACTGAAGCTTTCTTT; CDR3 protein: CASSLVELSNTEAFF
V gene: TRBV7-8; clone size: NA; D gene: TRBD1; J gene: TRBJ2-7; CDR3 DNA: TGTGCCAGCAGTTCCGGGACAGACTCCTACGAGCAGTACTTC; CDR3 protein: CASSSGTDSYEQYF
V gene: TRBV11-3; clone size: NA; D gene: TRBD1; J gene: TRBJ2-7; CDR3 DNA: TGTGCCAGCAGCTTAGCATTCGGACAGGACCACTACGAGCAGTACTTC; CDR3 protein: CASSLAFGQDHYEQYF
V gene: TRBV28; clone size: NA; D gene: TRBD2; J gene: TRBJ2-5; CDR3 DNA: TGTGCCAGCAGTTTATCGTCGGCGGGAGTGGGCCAAGAGACCCAGTACTTC; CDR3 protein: CASSLSSAGVGQETQYF
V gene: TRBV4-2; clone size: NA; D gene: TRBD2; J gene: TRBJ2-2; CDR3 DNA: TGTGCCAGCAGCCGGGGAGCGGGAGAGGATACCGGGGAGCTGTTTTTT; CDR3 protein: CASSRGAGEDTGELFF
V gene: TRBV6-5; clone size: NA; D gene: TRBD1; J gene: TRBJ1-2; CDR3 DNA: TGTGCCAGCAGCAGGGACAGGGTTCAGTATGGCTACACCTTC; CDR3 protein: CASSRDRVQYGYTF
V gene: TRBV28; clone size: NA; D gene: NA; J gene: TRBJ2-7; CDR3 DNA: TGTGCCAGCAGTTTATCGGCCCCGTACGAGCAGTACTTC; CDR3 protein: CASSLSAPYEQYF
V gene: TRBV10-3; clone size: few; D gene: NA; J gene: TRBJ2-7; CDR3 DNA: TGTGCCATCAGTGAGTACACCTACGAGCAGTACTTC; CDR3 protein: CAISEYTYEQYF
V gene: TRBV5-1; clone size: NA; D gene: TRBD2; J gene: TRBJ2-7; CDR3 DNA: TGCGCCAGCAGCACCGGGACTAGCGGTGCCTACGAGCAGTACTTC; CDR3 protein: CASSTGTSGAYEQYF
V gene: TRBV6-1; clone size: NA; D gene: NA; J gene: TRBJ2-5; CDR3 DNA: TGTGCCAGCGGGGACCTTCCCCAAGAGACCCAGTACTTC; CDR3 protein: CASGDLPQETQYF
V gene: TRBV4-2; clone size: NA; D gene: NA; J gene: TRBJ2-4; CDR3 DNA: TGTGCCAGCAGCCGCTCGGAAGCTGAAGCCAAAAACATTCAGTACTTC; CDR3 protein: CASSRSEAEAKNIQYF
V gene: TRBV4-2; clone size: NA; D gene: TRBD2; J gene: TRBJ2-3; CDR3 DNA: TGTGCCAGCAGCCCCGGGACTAGCGGCACAGATACGCAGTATTTT; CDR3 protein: CASSPGTSGTDTQYF
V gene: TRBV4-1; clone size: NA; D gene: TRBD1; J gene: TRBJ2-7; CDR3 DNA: TGCGCCAGCAGCCAAGGTGTTGACAGGGGGCCCTACGAGCAGTACTTC; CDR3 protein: CASSQGVDRGPYEQYF
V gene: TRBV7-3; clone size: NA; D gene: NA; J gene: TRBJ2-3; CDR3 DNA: TGTGCCAGCAGCTTAAGAGCCCTGGATACGCAGTATTTT; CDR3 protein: CASSLRALDTQYF
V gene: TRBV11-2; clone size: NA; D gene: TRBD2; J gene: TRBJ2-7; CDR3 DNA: TGTGCCAGCAGCTTAGAAGTTTCGATTAGCGGGGGCGGGTACGAGCAGTACTTC; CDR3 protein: CASSLEVSISGGGYEQYF
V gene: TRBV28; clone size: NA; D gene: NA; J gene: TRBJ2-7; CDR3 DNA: TGTGCCAGCAGTTACGGTGCGTCCTACGAGCAGTACTTC; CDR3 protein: CASSYGASYEQYF
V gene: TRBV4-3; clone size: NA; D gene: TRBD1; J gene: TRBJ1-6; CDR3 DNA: TGCGCCAGCAGCCAATATCGGGACAGCTACTCACCCCTCCACTTT; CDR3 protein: CASSQYRDSYSPLHF
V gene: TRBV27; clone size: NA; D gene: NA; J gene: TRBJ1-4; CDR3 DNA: TGTGCCAGCAGTTTATCCGTCACAACTAATGAAAAACTGTTTTTT; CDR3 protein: CASSLSVTTNEKLFF
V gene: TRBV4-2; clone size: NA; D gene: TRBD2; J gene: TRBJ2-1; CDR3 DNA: TGTGCCAGCAGCCAAGAATGGCGGGAGAGGTCCGAGCAGTTCTTC; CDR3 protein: CASSQEWRERSEQFF
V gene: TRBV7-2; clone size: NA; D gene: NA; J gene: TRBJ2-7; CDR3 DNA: TGTGCCAGCAGCTTAAGGGGTTGGGGCGGGCCCTCCTACGAGCAGTACTTC; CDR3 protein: CASSLRGWGGPSYEQYF
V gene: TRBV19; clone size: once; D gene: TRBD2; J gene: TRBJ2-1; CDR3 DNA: TGTGCCAGTAGTATAGATCGACTAGCGGGAAGGTTCTTC; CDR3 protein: CASSIDRLAGRFF
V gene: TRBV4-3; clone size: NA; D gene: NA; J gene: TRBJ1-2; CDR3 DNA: TGCGCCAGCAGCCAAGACCCCCGGGACAACTATGGCTACACCTTC; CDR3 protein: CASSQDPRDNYGYTF
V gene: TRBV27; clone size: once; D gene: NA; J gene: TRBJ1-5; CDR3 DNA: TGTGCCAGCAGTTTATCGGACAGCAATCAGCCCCAGCATTTT; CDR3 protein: CASSLSDSNQPQHF
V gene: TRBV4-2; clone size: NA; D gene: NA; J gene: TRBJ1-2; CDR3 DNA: TGTGCCAGCAGCCAAGCCCAGCAAGCTAACTATGGCTACACCTTC; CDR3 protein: CASSQAQQANYGYTF
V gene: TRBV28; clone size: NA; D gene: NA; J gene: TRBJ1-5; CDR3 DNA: TGTGCCAGCAGTCTCCGTTCCCCGCCCCTCCAGCCCCAGCATTTT; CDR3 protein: CASSLRSPPLQPQHF
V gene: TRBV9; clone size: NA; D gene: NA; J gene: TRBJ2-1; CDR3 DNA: TGTGCCAGCAGCGTATCGTTAAGGCTGGCGGCCTACAATGAGCAGTTCTTC; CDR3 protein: CASSVSLRLAAYNEQFF
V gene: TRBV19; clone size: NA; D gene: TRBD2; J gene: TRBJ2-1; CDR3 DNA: TGTGCCAGTAGTATAAGAACTAGCGGATACAATGAGCAGTTCTTC; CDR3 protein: CASSIRTSGYNEQFF
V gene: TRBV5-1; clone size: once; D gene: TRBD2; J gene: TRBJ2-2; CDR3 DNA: TGCGCCAGCAGCTATACCGGGACTAGTACCACCGGGGAGCTGTTTTTT; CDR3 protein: CASSYTGTSTTGELFF
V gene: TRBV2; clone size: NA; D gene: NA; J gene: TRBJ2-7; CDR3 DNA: TGTGCCAGCCAAAGGGGGAAGATATCCGAGCAGTACTTC; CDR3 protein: CASQRGKISEQYF
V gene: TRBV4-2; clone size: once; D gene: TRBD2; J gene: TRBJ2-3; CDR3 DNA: TGTGCCAGCAGCCCCCTCCGACTAGCGGTCACAGATACGCAGTATTTT; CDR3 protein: CASSPLRLAVTDTQYF
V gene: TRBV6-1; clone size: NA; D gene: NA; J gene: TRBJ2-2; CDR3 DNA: TGTGCCAGCAGTTGGCGGGATGCTGGCGGGGAGCTGTTTTTT; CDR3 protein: CASSWRDAGGELFF
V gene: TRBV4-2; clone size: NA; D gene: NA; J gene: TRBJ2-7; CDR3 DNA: TGTGCCAGCAGCCAAGATCGCAGGAGCTCCTACGAGCAGTACTTC; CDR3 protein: CASSQDRRSSYEQYF
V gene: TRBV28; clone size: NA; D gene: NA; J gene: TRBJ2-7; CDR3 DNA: TGTGCCAGCAGTTTAGGGAGTGTGGGCTACGAGCAGTACTTC; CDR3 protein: CASSLGSVGYEQYF
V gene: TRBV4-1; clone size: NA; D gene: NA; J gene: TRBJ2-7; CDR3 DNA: TGCGCCAGCAGCCAAGCGAGGGGGAATATAGCGGTGCGGGGGCAGTACTTC; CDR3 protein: CASSQARGNIAVRGQYF
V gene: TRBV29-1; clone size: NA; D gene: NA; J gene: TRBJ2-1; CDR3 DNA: TGCAGCGCCGTAAGGGGGGAGAGCCGCAATGAGCAGTTCTTC; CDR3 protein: CSAVRGESRNEQFF
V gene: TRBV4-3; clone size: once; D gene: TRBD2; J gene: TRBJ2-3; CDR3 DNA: TGCGCCAGCAGCCTGGGACTAGGGGGGACAGATACGCAGTATTTT; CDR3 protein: CASSLGLGGTDTQYF